The 23 T cell receptor beta chains listed next were all sequenced from one sample in a study of CD8+CD57+ T cells in acquired aplastic anemia. Patients included in sequencing had previously demonstrated CD8+CD57+ cell expansion by flow cytometry. TCR beta VDJ combinations and CDR3 sequences were profiled from genomic DNA. TCRdb reprocessed the reads with MiXCR, giving one entry per CDR3 protein. The sample lists about 150,000 distinct CDR3 sequences; 40% to 65% were seen once. Material: sorted CD4+, CD8+, or CD8+CD57+ T cells (not recorded which) from PBMCs. The receptor set was obtained from a human donor with aplastic anemia.

This clonotype was observed once. The CDR3 ends on some other residue instead of the conserved phenylalanine or tryptophan, so this is likely a read error. CDR3 in DNA: TGTGCCATCAACGTGGAAGGGGAGAACACTGAAGCTTTCCTT. The encoded protein is CAINVEGENTEAFL. The chain recombines TRBV10-3 with TRBJ1-1; a weak D match, TRBD1 (5 bases). This CDR3 has 14 amino acids. The V gene's germline CDR1 is ENHRY and CDR2 SYGVKD. V gave up 7 bases and J gave up 1 base, with 13 bases separating them.

This clonotype was found many times. The gene calls are TRBV9 and TRBJ2-2, with 7 bases matching TRBD1. Germline assignment: CDR1 SGDLS and CDR2 YYNGEE. V shed 4 bases and J 6 bases; nucleotides not matched to a gene: 3. The CDR3 covers 13 residues. The CDR3 DNA reads as TGTGCCAGCAGCAACAGGGGCTCCGGGGAGCTGTTTTTT. Its protein is CASSNRGSGELFF.

This clonotype was seen a few times. The chain uses TRBV2 and TRBJ2-3; D gene unclear. CDR1 SNHLY and CDR2 FYNNEI come from the germline V gene. The CDR3 consists of 14 residues. Trimming cost V 4 bases and J 0 bases, with 8 bases left between them. For the CDR3, the DNA is TGTGCCAGCAGTGGACTCACTAGCACAGATACGCAGTATTTT. It encodes CASSGLTSTDTQYF.

This clonotype was seen many times. J is TRBJ2-1 and V is TRBV2, with 8 positions matching TRBD2. J lost 0 bases, V lost 6 bases, and 4 bases had no gene match. The CDR3 covers 15 residues. Germline CDR1 reads SNHLY; CDR2 reads FYNNEI. The CDR3 is CASSSGGNSYNEQFF. The CDR3 DNA is TGTGCCAGCAGCAGCGGGGGTAACTCCTACAATGAGCAGTTCTTC.

The chain links TRBV25-1 to TRBJ2-3, with D possibly TRBD2 on 7 matching bases. The CDR3 loop spans 15 amino acids. Germline lookup yields CDR1 MGHDK and CDR2 SYGVNS. Trimming took 2 bases from V and 3 from J, leaving 12 bases between them. The DNA of the CDR3 is TGTGCCAGCAGTGAAGGGGGGGCCAGGACAGATACGCAGTATTTT. Translating it yields CASSEGGARTDTQYF.

This clonotype was found many times. The chain uses TRBV13 and TRBJ2-5; possible D gene TRBD1, 5 bases. This CDR3 contains 14 residues. Germline V gives CDR1 PRHDT, CDR2 FYEKMQ (reference sequence). V dropped 4 bases and J dropped 1 base, with 10 bases sitting between them. The CDR3 region has the DNA TGTGCCAGCAGCTCCCGACAGCTCCAAGAGACCCAGTACTTC. Its translation is CASSSRQLQETQYF.

In its sample, this clonotype was seen a few times. The rearrangement uses TRBV20-1 and TRBJ2-3, with D perhaps matching TRBD2 (5 bases). V lost 6 bases, J lost 6 bases, and 7 bases lay in between. The CDR3 runs to 10 residues. Germline CDR1 and CDR2: DFQATT and SNEGSKA (reference sequence). The CDR3 nucleotides are TGCAGTGCGCGGAGGGATACGCAGTATTTT. Amino acid sequence: CSARRDTQYF.

This sequence joins TRBV12-3 or TRBV12-4 and TRBJ2-7; D perhaps matches TRBD1 (5 bases). The CDR3 is made up of 16 amino acids. V gave up 4 bases and J gave up 0 bases, with 16 bases separating them. CDR3 residues: CASSSQGNLRSYEQYF. The CDR3 DNA is TGTGCCAGCAGTTCCCAGGGCAATCTCCGCTCCTACGAGCAGTACTTC.

The genes are TRBV20-1 and TRBJ2-7; TRBD1 matches 7 bases. The germline gives CDR1 DFQATT, CDR2 SNEGSKA (reference sequence). There are 12 residues in the CDR3. The ends lost 6 bases at V and 6 bases at J; junction bases unmatched: 8. This chain's CDR3 is CSATGTALEQYF. The DNA for the CDR3 is TGCAGTGCAACCGGGACAGCCCTCGAGCAGTACTTC.

The chain combines TRBV11-2 with TRBJ2-7; a possible D gene is TRBD2 (5 bases). Looked up from germline, CDR1 is SGHAT and CDR2 is FQNNGV. CDR3 length equals 15 residues. V was pared by 5 bases and J by 0 bases, with 14 bases between. The CDR3 sequence is CASSRPPGNSYEQYF. The CDR3, as DNA: TGTGCCAGCAGCCGACCTCCGGGGAACTCCTACGAGCAGTACTTC.

The J gene is TRBJ2-7, the V gene TRBV7-9, with TRBD2 matching 12 bases. CDR1 is SEHNR and CDR2 is FQNEAQ in the germline V gene (reference sequence). The V segment lost 5 bases and the J segment 3 bases; nucleotides outside the gene matches: 2. This CDR3 is 14 amino acids long. CDR3 sequence: CASSTTSGGYEQYF. The CDR3 DNA is TGTGCCAGCAGCACGACTAGCGGGGGCTACGAGCAGTACTTC.

This clonotype has only a few counts. This chain uses TRBV15 with TRBJ2-7; D gene unclear. The CDR3 loop spans 13 amino acids. Germline V gives CDR1 LNHNV, CDR2 YYDKDF (reference sequence). Trimming removed 8 bases at V and 1 base at J, with 12 bases between. The CDR3 DNA reads as TGTGCCACCGGTCCCGGGTTATCCTACGAGCAGTACTTC. Translated: CATGPGLSYEQYF.

This clonotype was recorded many times. The chain is built from TRBV12-3 or TRBV12-4 and TRBJ2-7, with a tentative D call TRBD1 (5 bases). Trimming pared 5 bases from V and 3 bases from J, leaving 14 bases between. The CDR3 has 14 residues. CDR3 residues: CASSELRTFYEQYF. CDR3 in DNA: TGTGCCAGCAGTGAACTTCGGACATTCTACGAGCAGTACTTC.

In this sample, this clonotype turned up many times. One junction end does not reproduce the germline sequence, and a read error may be involved. The chain carries TRBV7-6 and TRBJ2-1; a possible D gene is TRBD1 (5 bases). The CDR3 spans 15 residues. CDR1 and CDR2 (germline): SGHVS, FNYEAQ. The CDR3 loop is CAGSLSRTRYNEQFF. The CDR3 DNA is TGTGCCGGCAGCTTATCCCGGACAAGATACAATGAGCAGTTCTTC.

This clonotype has at least ten counts. The gene calls are TRBV7-6 and TRBJ1-3; D is unclear. Trimming removed 5 bases at V and 0 bases at J, with 8 bases between. Germline CDR1 is SGHVS and CDR2 is FNYEAQ. This CDR3 comprises 14 residues. This CDR3 is CASSPLGSGNTIYF. CDR3 DNA sequence: TGTGCCAGCAGCCCCCTTGGCTCTGGAAACACCATATATTTT.

This clonotype was seen more than once but under ten times. The V gene is TRBV4-2, the J gene TRBJ1-4, with D possibly being TRBD1 (6 bases). The germline V gene encodes CDR1 LGHNA and CDR2 YNFKEQ. The CDR3 totals 19 residues. V was cut by 0 bases and J by 0 bases, with 17 bases left in between. The CDR3 DNA follows: TGTGCCAGCAGCCAAGATGTGACAGGCATACAACCAACTAATGAAAAACTGTTTTTT. Encoded protein: CASSQDVTGIQPTNEKLFF.

This clonotype was observed a single time. The V gene is TRBV20-1, the J gene TRBJ2-7, with 16 bases fitting TRBD2. Germline assignment: CDR1 DFQATT and CDR2 SNEGSKA (reference sequence). The CDR3 loop spans 15 amino acids. J lost 5 bases, V lost 5 bases, and 6 bases had no gene match. CDR3 amino acids: CSAEGTSGGGDEQYF. The CDR3 region has the DNA TGCAGTGCTGAGGGGACTAGCGGGGGGGGCGACGAGCAGTACTTC.

This clonotype was counted at least ten times. The rearrangement uses TRBV12-3 or TRBV12-4 and TRBJ2-3, with a weak D call TRBD1 (5 bases). The CDR3 loop spans 16 amino acids. V shed 5 bases and J shed 1 base, with 16 bases lying between them. The CDR3 sequence: CASSPLGHTGTDTQYF. CDR3 nucleotide sequence: TGTGCCAGCAGTCCCCTGGGGCATACCGGCACAGATACGCAGTATTTT.

This clonotype was counted at least ten times. The rearrangement joins TRBV19 to TRBJ1-2; 7 positions agree with TRBD1. V shed 5 bases and J 8 bases; nucleotides not matched to a gene: 2. This CDR3 contains 11 residues. Germline CDR1 is LNHDA and CDR2 is SQIVND (reference sequence). This CDR3 is CASSLGGGYTF. DNA for the CDR3: TGTGCCAGTAGTCTAGGGGGCGGCTACACCTTC.

This clonotype was picked up many times. The chain has TRBV6-2 or TRBV6-3 and TRBJ2-1; 8 bases fit TRBD2. V gave up 5 bases and J gave up 4 bases; unmatched junction bases: 7. There are 15 residues in the CDR3. The germline CDR1 and CDR2 sequences are MNHEY and SVGEGT. DNA of the CDR3: TGTGCCAGCAGTAACGTAGCGGGGTTTTACAATGAGCAGTTCTTC. It is translated as CASSNVAGFYNEQFF.

The sample holds many counts of this clonotype. The rearrangement joins TRBV13 to TRBJ1-2, with TRBD1 matching 12 bases. CDR1 is PRHDT, CDR2 FYEKMQ, per germline (reference sequence). Losses at the gene ends were 5 bases for V and 8 bases for J; bases not matched to a gene: 6. CDR3 length: 14 amino acids. CDR3 region: CASSTGTGGLGYTF. The CDR3 nucleotides are TGTGCCAGCAGCACCGGGACAGGGGGCCTAGGCTACACCTTC.

This clonotype was found a few times. The chain uses TRBV19 and TRBJ2-2; D gene unclear. Trimming cost V 2 bases and J 7 bases, with 5 bases left between them. Germline loops: CDR1 LNHDA, CDR2 SQIVND (reference sequence). The CDR3 totals 12 residues. This CDR3 reads CASSIRNGELFF. CDR3 nucleotides: TGTGCCAGTAGTATACGAAACGGGGAGCTGTTTTTT.

This clonotype was picked up a small number of times. With a much larger clone just one base away, this may be a read error. This sequence joins TRBV19 and TRBJ2-1; no reliable D call. CDR3 length equals 15 residues. V lost 7 bases to trimming and J lost 1 base, with 14 bases between them. Per germline, CDR1 LNHDA and CDR2 SQIVND (reference sequence). CDR3 residues: CASTTLVGSYNEQFF. CDR3 DNA sequence: TGTGCCAGTACCACCCTGGTGGGATCCTACAATGAGCAGTTCTTC.